These T cell receptor beta chains were read from a single sample in a study of T cells after yellow fever vaccination. TCRdb passed the 5' RACE reads through MiXCR, listing each CDR3 protein once. This sample yields around 340,000 distinct CDR3 sequences, of which about an eighth are seen a single time; approximately 3.3% belongs to the top ten. The sample was CD4+ T cells sorted from PBMCs, taken 15 days after the yellow fever booster vaccination. The receptors originated from a man aged 18 to 35 who received the YFV17D yellow fever vaccine. Each CDR3 is given with its conserved first and last residue. The D gene is left open where the match is weak. Clone size, where shown, is once, few, many, or a class for clones that have expanded.

DNA	CDR3	D	size	V	J
TGTGCCACCAGCCGCTCCCGGGGGAGCAATCAGCCCCAGCATTTT	CATSRSRGSNQPQHF	NA	NA	TRBV15	TRBJ1-5
TGTGCCTGGAGTGTCCTCGGTACTGGGGCCAACGTCCTGACTTTC	CAWSVLGTGANVLTF	NA	few	TRBV30	TRBJ2-6
TGCGCCAGCAGTCAACCAGGGGCACACGGGGAGCTGTTTTTT	CASSQPGAHGELFF	NA	NA	TRBV23-1	TRBJ2-2
TGTGCGAACGACAGGGGGGCCTACAATGAGCAGTTCTTC	CANDRGAYNEQFF	TRBD1	few	TRBV2	TRBJ2-1
TGTGCCAGCAGTCGGGGACATGGGGCTAATGAAAAACTGTTTTTT	CASSRGHGANEKLFF	NA	NA	TRBV7-9	TRBJ1-4
TGCAGTGCTAGAGATGAGGGAGATACGCAGTATTTT	CSARDEGDTQYF	NA	NA	TRBV20-1	TRBJ2-3
TGTGCCATCAGTGGGGGCCAAACCGGGACTGCTTACAATGAGCAGTTCTTC	CAISGGQTGTAYNEQFF	NA	NA	TRBV10-3	TRBJ2-1
TGCGCCAGCAGCTTACTTCCGGGAGTCAAAGAGACCCAGTACTTC	CASSLLPGVKETQYF	NA	many	TRBV5-1	TRBJ2-5
TGTGCCAGCAGTTTAGGTCAGGTGGTCTACGAGCAGTACTTC	CASSLGQVVYEQYF	NA	NA	TRBV12-3/TRBV12-4	TRBJ2-7
TGTGCCAGCAGTTATCCTCGACAGGAGGCCCCGTACCACTCCTCTGGGGCCAACGTCCTGACTTTC	CASSYPRQEAPYHSSGANVLTF	NA	NA	TRBV7-9	TRBJ2-6
TGTGCCAGCAGCGTAGTAGGAACGCAGTATTTT	CASSVVGTQYF	NA	few	TRBV9	TRBJ2-3
TGTGCCAGCTCACCCTATAGAGACGATGGGGGCTACACCTTC	CASSPYRDDGGYTF	NA	few	TRBV18	TRBJ1-2
TGCAGTGCCATCAAACGGACTAGCGGGGGTGAGCAGTTCTTC	CSAIKRTSGGEQFF	TRBD2	NA	TRBV20-1	TRBJ2-1
TGTGCCAGCAGCGTAGAGTATAGCTCCTACAATGAGCAGTTCTTC	CASSVEYSSYNEQFF	NA	few	TRBV9	TRBJ2-1
TGCGCCAGCAGTGGTCAGCAAACTAATGAAAAACTGTTTTTT	CASSGQQTNEKLFF	NA	few	TRBV5-1	TRBJ1-4